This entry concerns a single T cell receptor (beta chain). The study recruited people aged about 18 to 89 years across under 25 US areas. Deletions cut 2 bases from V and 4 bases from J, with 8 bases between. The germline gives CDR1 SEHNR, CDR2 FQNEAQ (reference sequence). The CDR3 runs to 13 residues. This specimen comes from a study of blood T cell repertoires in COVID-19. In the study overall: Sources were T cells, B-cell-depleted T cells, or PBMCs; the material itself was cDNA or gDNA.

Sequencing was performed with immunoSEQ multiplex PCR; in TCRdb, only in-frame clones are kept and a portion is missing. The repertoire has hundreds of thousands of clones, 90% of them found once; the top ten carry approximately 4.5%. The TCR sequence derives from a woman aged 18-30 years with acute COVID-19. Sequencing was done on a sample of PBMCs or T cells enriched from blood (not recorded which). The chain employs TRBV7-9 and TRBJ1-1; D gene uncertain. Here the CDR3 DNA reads TGTGCCAGCAGCTTAACCCGGAGCACTGAAGCTTTCTTT. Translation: CASSLTRSTEAFF.